The sequence of this TCR beta chain was determined in a study of shared clonotypes between healthy human individuals. Original processing notes: Because ImmunoSEQ provided only junction sequences with no quality scores, the filtering differed. Sequencing was performed with immunoSEQ multiplex PCR; in TCRdb, only in-frame clones are kept and a portion is missing. The DNA was the basis for D and trimming; V, J and clone size are from that table. The sample lists roughly 2,000,000 clones; 85% to 95% were seen once. Overall study findings and caveats: Donor scarcity curtailed the genetic and exposure-history diversity represented herein.

Between the trimmed V and J ends, which lost 7 bases and 5 bases, there was a span of 8 bases. This CDR3 is 11 amino acids long. Per germline, CDR1 SQVTM and CDR2 ANQGSEA. It was CD45RO-negative cells, positively selected for CCR7, that made up naive CD8 cells, with terminally differentiated effector memory CD45RA+ cells excluded. To note about this clone: Antigen: not known. The sample carries other DNA sequences with the same CDR3.

The rearrangement uses TRBV29-1 and TRBJ2-2; no reliable D call. The clonotype originates from a man aged 18 to 29 in good health. Some clones in this sample may be carry-over from other donors' samples. The sequenced sample was naive CD8+ T cells from PBMCs. The CDR3 region is CSALGTGELFF. The CDR3 region has the DNA TGCAGCGCCCTCGGAACCGGGGAGCTGTTTTTT.